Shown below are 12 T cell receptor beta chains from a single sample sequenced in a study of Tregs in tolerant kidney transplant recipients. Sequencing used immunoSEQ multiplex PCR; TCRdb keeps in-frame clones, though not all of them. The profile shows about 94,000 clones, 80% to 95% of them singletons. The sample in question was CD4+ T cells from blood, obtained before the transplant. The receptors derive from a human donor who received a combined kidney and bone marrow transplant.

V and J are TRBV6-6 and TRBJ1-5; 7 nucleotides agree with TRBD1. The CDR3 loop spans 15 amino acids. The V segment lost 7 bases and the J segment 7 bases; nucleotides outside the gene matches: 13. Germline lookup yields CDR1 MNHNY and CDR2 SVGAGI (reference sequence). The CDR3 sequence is CASTPTRQGKQPQHF. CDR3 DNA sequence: TGTGCCAGCACCCCGACGAGACAGGGTAAACAGCCCCAGCATTTT.

CDR3 loop: CASTPSRGWGGYTF. The CDR3 DNA follows: TGTGCCAGCACCCCCTCGCGGGGATGGGGTGGCTACACCTTC. This chain links TRBV6-5 with TRBJ1-2; D gene unclear. Trimming shortened V by 7 bases and J by 7 bases, and 19 bases separated the two germline ends. CDR3 length: 14 residues. CDR1 and CDR2 (germline): MNHEY, SVGAGI.

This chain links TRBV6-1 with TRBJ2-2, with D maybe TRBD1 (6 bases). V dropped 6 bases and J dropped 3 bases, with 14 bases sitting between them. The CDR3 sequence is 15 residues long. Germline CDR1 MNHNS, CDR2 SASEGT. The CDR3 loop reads CASSGTRGYTGELFF. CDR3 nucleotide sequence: TGTGCCAGCAGCGGGACAAGGGGGTACACCGGGGAGCTGTTTTTT.

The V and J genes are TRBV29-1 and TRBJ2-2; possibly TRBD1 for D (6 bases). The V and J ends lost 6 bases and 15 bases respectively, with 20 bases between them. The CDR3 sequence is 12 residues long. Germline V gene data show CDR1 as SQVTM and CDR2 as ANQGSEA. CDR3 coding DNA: TGCAGCGTATGGGGGCTAGTTCAGGGGATGTTTTTT. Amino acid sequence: CSVWGLVQGMFF.

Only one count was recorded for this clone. CDR3 nucleotides: TGCGCCAGCAGCTTGGGACTAGCGGGCCATTACGAGCAGTACTTC. Its translation: CASSLGLAGHYEQYF. This sequence joins TRBV5-1 and TRBJ2-7, with 10 bases aligning to TRBD2. CDR1 is SGHRS and CDR2 is YFSETQ in the germline V gene. This CDR3 has 15 residues. Trimming at V came to 0 bases and at J to 4 bases, leaving 4 bases not matched to a gene. The variable domain in full, completed from reference TRBV5-1 and TRBJ2-7, reads KAGVTQTPRYLIKTRGQQVTLSCSPISGHRSVSWYQQTPGQGLQFLFEYFSETQRNKGNFPGRFSGRQFSNSRSEMNVSTLELGDSALYLCASSLGLAGHYEQYFGPGTRLTVT.

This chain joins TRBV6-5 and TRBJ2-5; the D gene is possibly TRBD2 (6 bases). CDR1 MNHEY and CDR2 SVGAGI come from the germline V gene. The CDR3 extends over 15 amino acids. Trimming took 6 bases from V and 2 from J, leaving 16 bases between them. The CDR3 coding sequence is TGTGCCAGCAGCCGCGGGCGGGGATCTCAAGAGACCCAGTACTTC. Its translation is CASSRGRGSQETQYF.

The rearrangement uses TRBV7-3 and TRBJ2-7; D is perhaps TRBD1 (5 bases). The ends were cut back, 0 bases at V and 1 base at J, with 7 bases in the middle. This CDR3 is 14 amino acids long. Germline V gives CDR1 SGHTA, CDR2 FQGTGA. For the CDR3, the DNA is TGTGCCAGCAGCTTAACCGACAGTTCCTACGAGCAGTACTTC. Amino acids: CASSLTDSSYEQYF.

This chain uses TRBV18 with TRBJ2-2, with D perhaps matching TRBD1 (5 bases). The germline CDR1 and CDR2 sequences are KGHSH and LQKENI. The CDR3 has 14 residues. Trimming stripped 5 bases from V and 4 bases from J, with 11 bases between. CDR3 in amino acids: CASSAPRVTGELFF. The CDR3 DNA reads TGTGCCAGCTCAGCTCCCAGGGTCACCGGGGAGCTGTTTTTT. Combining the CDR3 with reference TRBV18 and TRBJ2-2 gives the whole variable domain NAGVMQNPRHLVRRRGQEARLRCSPMKGHSHVYWYRQLPEEGLKFMVYLQKENIIDESGMPKERFSAEFPKEGPSILRIQQVVRGDSAAYFCASSAPRVTGELFFGEGSRLTVL.

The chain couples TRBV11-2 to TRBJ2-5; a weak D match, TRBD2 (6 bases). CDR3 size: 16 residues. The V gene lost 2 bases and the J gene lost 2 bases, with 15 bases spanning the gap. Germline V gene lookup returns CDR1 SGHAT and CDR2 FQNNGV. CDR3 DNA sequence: TGTGCCAGCAGCTTATATCTCGCCGGGAGTCAAGAGACCCAGTACTTC. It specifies CASSLYLAGSQETQYF. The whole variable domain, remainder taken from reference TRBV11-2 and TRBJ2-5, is EAGVAQSPRYKIIEKRQSVAFWCNPISGHATLYWYQQILGQGPKLLIQFQNNGVVDDSQLPKDRFSAERLKGVDSTLKIQPAKLEDSAVYLCASSLYLAGSQETQYFGPGTRLLVL.

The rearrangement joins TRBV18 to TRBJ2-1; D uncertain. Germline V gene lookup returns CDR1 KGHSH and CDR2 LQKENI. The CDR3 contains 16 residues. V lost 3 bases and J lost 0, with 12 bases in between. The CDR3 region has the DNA TGTGCCAGCTCACCCGGAGCGTCCAGCTCCTACAATGAGCAGTTCTTC. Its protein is CASSPGASSSYNEQFF.

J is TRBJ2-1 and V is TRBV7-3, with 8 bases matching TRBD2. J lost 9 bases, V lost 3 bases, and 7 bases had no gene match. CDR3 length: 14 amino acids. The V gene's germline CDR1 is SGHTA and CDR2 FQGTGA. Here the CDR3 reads CASSFGSGMGEQFF. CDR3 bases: TGTGCCAGCAGCTTCGGTAGCGGGATGGGTGAGCAGTTCTTC.

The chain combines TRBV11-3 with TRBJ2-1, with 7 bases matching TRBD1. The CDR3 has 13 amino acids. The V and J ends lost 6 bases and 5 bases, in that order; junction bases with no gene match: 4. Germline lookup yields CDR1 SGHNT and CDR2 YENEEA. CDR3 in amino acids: CASSSTGHNEQFF. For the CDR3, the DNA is TGTGCCAGCAGTTCGACAGGGCACAATGAGCAGTTCTTC.